This T cell receptor (beta chain) stems from a study of blood T cell repertoires in COVID-19 (dated by TCRdb to 2018 to 2020). Regarding the study in general: Samples from collaborators originated in the United States, Italy and Spain and spanned both the acute and convalescent phases of COVID-19. The prospective study material was composed of cDNA or gDNA derived from T cells, B-cell-depleted T cells, or PBMCs. Deeply sampled blood TCRbeta repertoires from subjects exposed to, actively infected with, or recovered from COVID-19 were included in the dataset. The repertoires were released in a freely available public database intended as a resource for research on the immune response to SARS-CoV-2. Samples were obtained from the ongoing ImmuneRACE study (first 160 participants) and from about 1,300 subjects provided by 6 global collaborators. Sample metadata almost always included a de-identified subject ID, COVID-19 status, age in years and sex. Where available, HLA class I and class II types were obtained from metadata supplied by the sample provider rather than from assay-based typing. General conclusions and limits of the study: Clinical and demographic metadata were provided uncurated, with the amount varying by source and participant.

As regards this clone: The target of this receptor is not known. Base qualities are not at hand, and no much larger clone is one base apart.

Whole blood was collected in K2EDTA tubes by collaborating institutions according to the institutions' own protocols. Collaborator samples were shipped for TCRbeta analysis as frozen whole blood, isolated PBMCs, or DNA extracted from either sample type. TCRbeta CDR3 regions were amplified from genomic DNA by means of the immunoSEQ Assay, a bias-controlled multiplex PCR. On the study's bioinformatics: The number of nucleated cells in each sample was estimated by amplification of reference gene primers within the assay. To quantify the absolute abundance of each unique TCRbeta CDR3 rearrangement, sequence reads were collapsed and filtered. Productive Simpson clonality was computed per sample as the square root of Simpson's diversity index over productive rearrangements. TCRdb provides this immuneACCESS table in a form limited to in-frame rearrangements. Some clones are lacking; in checked studies, under half of them reflect an unresolved V gene, and why the rest are absent is not known. V and J calls plus clone size are reproduced from that table; the DNA served to infer D and trimming. For this sample the table gives 11,000 to 15,000 clones, of which 80% to 90% were detected only once. The ten largest make up 33% of the sample.

The CDR3 runs 14 amino acids, cysteine and phenylalanine included. Here the CDR3 DNA is all that survives: 42 bases in frame from base 1. The germline V gene gives CDR1 as MDHEN and CDR2 as SYDVKM. A distance of 6 bases separates the germline ends of V and J, which lose 2 bases and 0 bases respectively. The sample was peripheral blood. This clonotype was sampled from a human donor in a cohort sampled during active COVID-19. This chain joins TRBV28 to TRBJ2-3, with an unclear D gene assignment. The nucleotide sequence reads as follows: TGTGCCAGCAGTTTACACAGTAGCACAGATACGCAGTATTTT. Its protein product is CASSLHSSTDTQYF.